This T cell receptor (beta chain) stems from a study of technical replicates of blood from a handful of donors. V lost 4 bases, J lost 8 bases, and 11 bases lay in between. Germline CDR1 LNHDA, CDR2 SQIVND (reference sequence). This CDR3 is 12 amino acids long. Libraries were prepared by immunoSEQ multiplex PCR; TCRdb keeps only in-frame clonotypes and omits some of them. Among around 72,000 clones listed, approximately 90% were seen once. This sequence joins TRBV19 and TRBJ1-2; D is unclear. Sequenced sample: PBMCs. The origin of this receptor is a human donor in good health. Some clones in this sample may be carry-over from other donors' samples. The CDR3 region has the DNA TGTGCCAGTAGTACAACGGAGGGCGGCTACACCTTC. As protein: CASSTTEGGYTF.